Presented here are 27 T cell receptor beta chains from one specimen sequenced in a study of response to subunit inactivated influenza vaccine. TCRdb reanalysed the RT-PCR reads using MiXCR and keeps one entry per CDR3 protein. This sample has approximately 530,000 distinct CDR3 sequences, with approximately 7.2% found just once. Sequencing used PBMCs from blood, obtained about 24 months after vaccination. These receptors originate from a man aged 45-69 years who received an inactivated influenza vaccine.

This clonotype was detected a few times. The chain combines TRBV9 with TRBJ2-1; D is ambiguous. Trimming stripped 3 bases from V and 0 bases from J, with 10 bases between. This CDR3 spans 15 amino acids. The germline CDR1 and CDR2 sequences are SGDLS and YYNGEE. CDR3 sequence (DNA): TGTGCCAGCAGCGACGCCGAAAGCTCCTACAATGAGCAGTTCTTC. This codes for CASSDAESSYNEQFF.

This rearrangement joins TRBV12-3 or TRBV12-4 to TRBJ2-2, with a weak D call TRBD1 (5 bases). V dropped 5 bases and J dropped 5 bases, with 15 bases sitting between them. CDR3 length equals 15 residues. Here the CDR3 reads CASSAREIATGELFF. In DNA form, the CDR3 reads TGTGCCAGCAGTGCCAGGGAAATCGCAACCGGGGAGCTGTTTTTT.

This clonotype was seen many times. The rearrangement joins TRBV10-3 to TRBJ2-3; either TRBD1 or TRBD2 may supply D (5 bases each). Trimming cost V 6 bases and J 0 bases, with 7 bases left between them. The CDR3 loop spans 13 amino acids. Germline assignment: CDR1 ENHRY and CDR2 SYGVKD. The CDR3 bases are TGTGCCATCAGCCGGGACAGCACAGATACGCAGTATTTT. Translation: CAISRDSTDTQYF.

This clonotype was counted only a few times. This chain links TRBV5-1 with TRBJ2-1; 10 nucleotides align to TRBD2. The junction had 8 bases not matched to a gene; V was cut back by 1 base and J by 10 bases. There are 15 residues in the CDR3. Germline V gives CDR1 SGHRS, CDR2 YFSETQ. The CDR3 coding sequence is TGCGCCAGCAGCTTGTCAACTAGCGGGACCAACGAGCAGTTCTTC. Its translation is CASSLSTSGTNEQFF.

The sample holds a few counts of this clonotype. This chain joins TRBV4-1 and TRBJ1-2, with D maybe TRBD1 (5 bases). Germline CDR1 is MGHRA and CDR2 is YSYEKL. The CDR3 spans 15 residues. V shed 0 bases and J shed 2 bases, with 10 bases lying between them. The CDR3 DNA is TGCGCCAGCAGCCAAGATCTTCAGGGAAACTATGGCTACACCTTC. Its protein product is CASSQDLQGNYGYTF.

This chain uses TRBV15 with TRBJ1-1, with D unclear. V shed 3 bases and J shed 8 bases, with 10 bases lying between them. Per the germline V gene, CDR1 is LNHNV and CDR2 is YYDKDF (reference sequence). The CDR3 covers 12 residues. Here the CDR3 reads CATSRPRSEAFF. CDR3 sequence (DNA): TGTGCCACCAGCAGGCCCCGCTCCGAAGCTTTCTTT.

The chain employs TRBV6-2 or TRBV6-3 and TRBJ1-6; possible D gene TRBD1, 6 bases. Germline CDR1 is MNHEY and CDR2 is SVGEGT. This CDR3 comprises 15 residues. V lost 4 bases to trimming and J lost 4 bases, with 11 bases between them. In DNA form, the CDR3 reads TGTGCCAGCAGTTTCCTGACAGGTTATAATTCACCCCTCCACTTT. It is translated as CASSFLTGYNSPLHF.

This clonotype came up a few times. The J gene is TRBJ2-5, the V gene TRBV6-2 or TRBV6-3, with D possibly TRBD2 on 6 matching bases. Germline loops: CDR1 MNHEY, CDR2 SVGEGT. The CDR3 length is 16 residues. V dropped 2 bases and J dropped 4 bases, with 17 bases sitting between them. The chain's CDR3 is CASSYRGILGGETQYF. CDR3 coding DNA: TGTGCCAGCAGTTACAGAGGGATTTTGGGAGGAGAGACCCAGTACTTC.

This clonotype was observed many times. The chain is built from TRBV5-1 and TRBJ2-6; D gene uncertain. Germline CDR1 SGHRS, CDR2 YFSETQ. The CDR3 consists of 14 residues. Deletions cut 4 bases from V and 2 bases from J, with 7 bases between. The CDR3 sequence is CASSPWTGANVLTF. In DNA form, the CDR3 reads TGCGCCAGCAGCCCATGGACTGGGGCCAACGTCCTGACTTTC.

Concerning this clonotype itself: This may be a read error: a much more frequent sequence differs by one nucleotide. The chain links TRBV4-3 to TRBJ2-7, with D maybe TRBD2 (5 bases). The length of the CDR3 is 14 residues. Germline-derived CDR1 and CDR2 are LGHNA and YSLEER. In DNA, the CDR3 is TGCGCCAGCAGCCAAGATAAGGCAGACTACGATCAGTACTTC. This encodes CASSQDKADYDQYF.

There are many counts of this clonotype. DNA of the CDR3: TGCGCCAGCAGCCCCCATGGGTCCGAGACTACGGCAGAGACCCAGTACTTC. Its protein is CASSPHGSETTAETQYF. The gene calls are TRBV5-1 and TRBJ2-5; D is possibly TRBD2 (5 bases). Germline V gene data show CDR1 as SGHRS and CDR2 as YFSETQ. This CDR3 spans 17 amino acids. Trimming stripped 4 bases from V and 4 bases from J, with 23 bases between.

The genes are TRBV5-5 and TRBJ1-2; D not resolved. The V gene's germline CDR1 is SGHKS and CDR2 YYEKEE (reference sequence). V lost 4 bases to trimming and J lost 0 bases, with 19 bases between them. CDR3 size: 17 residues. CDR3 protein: CASSHNSGPTTNYGYTF. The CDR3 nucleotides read TGTGCCAGCAGCCATAACTCCGGGCCCACCACTAACTATGGCTACACCTTC.

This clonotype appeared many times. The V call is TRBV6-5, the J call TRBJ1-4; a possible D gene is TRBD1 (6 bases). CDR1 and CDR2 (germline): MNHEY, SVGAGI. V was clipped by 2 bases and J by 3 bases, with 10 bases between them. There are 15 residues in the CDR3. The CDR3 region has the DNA TGTGCCAGCAGTTACGGAGGGGGGCCTAATGAAAAACTGTTTTTT. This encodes CASSYGGGPNEKLFF.

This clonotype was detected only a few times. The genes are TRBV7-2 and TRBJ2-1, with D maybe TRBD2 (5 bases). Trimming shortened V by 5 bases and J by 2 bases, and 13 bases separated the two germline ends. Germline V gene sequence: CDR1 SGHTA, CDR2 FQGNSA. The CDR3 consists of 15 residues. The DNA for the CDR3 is TGTGCCAGCAGCCTTAGCGCCCCTGCCTACAATGAGCAGTTCTTC. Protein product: CASSLSAPAYNEQFF. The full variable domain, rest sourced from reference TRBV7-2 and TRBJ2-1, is GAGVSQSPSNKVTEKGKDVELRCDPISGHTALYWYRQSLGQGLEFLIYFQGNSAPDKSGLPSDRFSAERTGGSVSTLTIQRTQQEDSAVYLCASSLSAPAYNEQFFGPGTRLTVL.

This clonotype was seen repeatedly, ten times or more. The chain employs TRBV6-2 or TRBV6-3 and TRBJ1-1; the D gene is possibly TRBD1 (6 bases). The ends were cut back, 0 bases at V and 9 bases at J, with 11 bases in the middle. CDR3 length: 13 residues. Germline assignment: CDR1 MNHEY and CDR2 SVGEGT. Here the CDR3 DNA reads TGTGCCAGCAGTTACTCGACGGGGGCTCAAGCTTTCTTT. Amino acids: CASSYSTGAQAFF.

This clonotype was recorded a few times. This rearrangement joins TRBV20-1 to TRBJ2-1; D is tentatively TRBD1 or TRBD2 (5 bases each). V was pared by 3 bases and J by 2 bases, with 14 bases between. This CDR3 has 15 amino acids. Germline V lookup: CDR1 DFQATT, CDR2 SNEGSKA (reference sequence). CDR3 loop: CSASQGGPTYNEQFF. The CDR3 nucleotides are TGCAGTGCTAGTCAGGGCGGGCCCACCTACAATGAGCAGTTCTTC.

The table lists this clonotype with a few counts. As DNA, the CDR3 is TGTGCCAGCAGCCCCGCCCCCCTCTACACAGATACGCAGTATTTT. Protein sequence: CASSPAPLYTDTQYF. The gene calls are TRBV4-2 and TRBJ2-3, with no clear D. Per the germline V gene, CDR1 is LGHNA and CDR2 is YNFKEQ. Trimming left V 4 bases short and J 2 bases short, with 13 bases between. This CDR3 region has 15 residues.

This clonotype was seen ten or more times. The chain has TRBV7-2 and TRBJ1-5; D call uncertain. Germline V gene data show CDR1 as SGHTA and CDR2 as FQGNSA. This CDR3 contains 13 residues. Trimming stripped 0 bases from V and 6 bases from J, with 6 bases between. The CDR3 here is CASSLATSQPQHF. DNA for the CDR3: TGTGCCAGCAGCTTAGCGACGAGTCAGCCCCAGCATTTT.

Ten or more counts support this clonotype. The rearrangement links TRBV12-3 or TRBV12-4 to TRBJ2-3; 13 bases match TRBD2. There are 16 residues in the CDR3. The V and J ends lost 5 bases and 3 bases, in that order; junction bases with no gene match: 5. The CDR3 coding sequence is TGTGCCAGCAGTATACTAGCGGGGGGGCCTACAGATACGCAGTATTTT. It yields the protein CASSILAGGPTDTQYF.

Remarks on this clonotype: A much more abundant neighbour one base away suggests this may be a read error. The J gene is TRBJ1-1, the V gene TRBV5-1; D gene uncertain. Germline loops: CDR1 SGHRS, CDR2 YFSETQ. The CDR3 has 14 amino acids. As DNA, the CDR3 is TGCGCCGGCAGCCTCCCTGCAGGTGGGACTGAAGCTTTCTTT. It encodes CAGSLPAGGTEAFF.

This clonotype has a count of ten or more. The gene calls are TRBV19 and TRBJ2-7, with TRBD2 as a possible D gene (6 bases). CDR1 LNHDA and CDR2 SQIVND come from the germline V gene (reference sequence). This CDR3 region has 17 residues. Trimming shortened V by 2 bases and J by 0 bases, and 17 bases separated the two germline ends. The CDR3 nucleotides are TGTGCCAGTAGTATAAGAGCCGGGACTCGAGGCTCCTACGAGCAGTACTTC. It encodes CASSIRAGTRGSYEQYF.

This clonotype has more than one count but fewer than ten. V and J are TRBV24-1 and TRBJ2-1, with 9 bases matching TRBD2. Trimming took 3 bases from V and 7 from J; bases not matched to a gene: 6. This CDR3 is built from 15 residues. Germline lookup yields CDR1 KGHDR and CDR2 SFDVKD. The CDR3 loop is CATSDQSGRRNEQFF. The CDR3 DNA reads TGTGCCACCAGTGATCAGAGCGGGAGGAGGAATGAGCAGTTCTTC.

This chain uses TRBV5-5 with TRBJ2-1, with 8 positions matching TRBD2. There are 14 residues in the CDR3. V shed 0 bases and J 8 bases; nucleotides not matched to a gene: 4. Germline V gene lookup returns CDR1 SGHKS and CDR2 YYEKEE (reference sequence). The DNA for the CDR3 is TGTGCCAGCAGCTTGGTTCTAGCGGGCTATGAGCAGTTCTTC. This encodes CASSLVLAGYEQFF.

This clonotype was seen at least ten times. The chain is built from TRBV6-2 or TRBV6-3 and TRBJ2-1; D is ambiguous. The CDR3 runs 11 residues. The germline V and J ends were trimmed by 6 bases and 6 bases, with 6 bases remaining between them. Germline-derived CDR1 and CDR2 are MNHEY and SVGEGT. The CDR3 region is CASRNSNEQFF. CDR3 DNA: TGTGCCAGCAGGAATAGCAATGAGCAGTTCTTC.

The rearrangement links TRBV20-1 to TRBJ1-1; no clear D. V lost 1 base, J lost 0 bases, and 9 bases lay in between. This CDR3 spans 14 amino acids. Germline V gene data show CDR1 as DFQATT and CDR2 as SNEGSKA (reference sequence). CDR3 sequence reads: CSARGRRLNTEAFF. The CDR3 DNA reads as TGCAGTGCTAGAGGTCGCCGACTGAACACTGAAGCTTTCTTT.

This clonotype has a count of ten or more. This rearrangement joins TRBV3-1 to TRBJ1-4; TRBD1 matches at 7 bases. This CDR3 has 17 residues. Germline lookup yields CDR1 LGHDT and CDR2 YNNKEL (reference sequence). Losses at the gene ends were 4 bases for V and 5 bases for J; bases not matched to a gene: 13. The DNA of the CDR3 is TGTGCCAGCAGCCTCAACCGAAGGGACAGAACGAATGAAAAACTGTTTTTT. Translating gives CASSLNRRDRTNEKLFF.

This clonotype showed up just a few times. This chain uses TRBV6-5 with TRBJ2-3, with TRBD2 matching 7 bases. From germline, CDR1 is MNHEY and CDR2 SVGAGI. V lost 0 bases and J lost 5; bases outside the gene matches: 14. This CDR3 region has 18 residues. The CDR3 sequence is CASSYSRDSASGIDTQYF. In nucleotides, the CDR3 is TGTGCCAGCAGTTACTCTCGCGATTCGGCTAGCGGAATAGATACGCAGTATTTT.